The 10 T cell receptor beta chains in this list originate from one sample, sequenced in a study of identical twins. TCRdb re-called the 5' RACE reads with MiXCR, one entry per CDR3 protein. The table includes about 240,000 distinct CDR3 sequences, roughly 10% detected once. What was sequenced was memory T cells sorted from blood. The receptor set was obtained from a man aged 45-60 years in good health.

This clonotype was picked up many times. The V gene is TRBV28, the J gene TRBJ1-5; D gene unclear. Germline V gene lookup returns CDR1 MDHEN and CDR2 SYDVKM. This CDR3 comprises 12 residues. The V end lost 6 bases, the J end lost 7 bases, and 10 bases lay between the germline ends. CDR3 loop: CASRVTHQPQHF. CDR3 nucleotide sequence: TGTGCCAGCAGAGTGACTCACCAGCCCCAGCATTTT.

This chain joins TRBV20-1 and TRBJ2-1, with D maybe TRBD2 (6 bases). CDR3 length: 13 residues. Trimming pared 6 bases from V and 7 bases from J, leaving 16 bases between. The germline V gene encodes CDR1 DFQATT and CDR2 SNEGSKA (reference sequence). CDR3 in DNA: TGCAGTGCACCCCGGGACTCCGCAAATGAGCAGTTCTTC. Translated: CSAPRDSANEQFF.

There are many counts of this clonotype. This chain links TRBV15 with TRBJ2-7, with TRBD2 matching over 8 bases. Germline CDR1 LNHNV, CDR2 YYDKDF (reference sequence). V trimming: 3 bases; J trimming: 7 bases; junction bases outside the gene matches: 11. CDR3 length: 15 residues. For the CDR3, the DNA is TGTGCCACCAGCAGCATACAAAAACTAGCGGCAGAGCAGTACTTC. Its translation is CATSSIQKLAAEQYF.

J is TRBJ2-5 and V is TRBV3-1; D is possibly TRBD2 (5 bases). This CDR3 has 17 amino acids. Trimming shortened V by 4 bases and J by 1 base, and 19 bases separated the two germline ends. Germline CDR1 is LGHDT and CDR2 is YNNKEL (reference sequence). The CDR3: CASSRTRAGPTQETQYF. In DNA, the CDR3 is TGTGCCAGCAGCCGCACGAGGGCAGGACCGACCCAAGAGACCCAGTACTTC.

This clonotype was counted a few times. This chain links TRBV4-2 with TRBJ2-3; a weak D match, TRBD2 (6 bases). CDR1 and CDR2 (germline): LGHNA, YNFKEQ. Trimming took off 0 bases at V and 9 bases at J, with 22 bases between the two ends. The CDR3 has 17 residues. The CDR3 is CASSQEAGGRVLTTQYF. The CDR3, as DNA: TGTGCCAGCAGCCAAGAGGCCGGAGGGCGAGTATTAACCACGCAGTATTTT.

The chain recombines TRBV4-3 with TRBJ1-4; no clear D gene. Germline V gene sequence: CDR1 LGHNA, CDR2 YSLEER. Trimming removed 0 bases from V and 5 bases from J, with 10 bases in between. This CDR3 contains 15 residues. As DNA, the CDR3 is TGCGCCAGCAGCCAAGAATCTCAGACAAATGAAAAACTGTTTTTT. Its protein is CASSQESQTNEKLFF.

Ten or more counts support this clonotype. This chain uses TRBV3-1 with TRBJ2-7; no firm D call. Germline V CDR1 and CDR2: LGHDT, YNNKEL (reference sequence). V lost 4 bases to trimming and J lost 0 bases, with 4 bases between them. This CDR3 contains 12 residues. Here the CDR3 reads CASSRGSYEQYF. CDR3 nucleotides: TGTGCCAGCAGCCGGGGCTCCTACGAGCAGTACTTC.

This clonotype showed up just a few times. CDR3 region: CAWSLGDRGYEQYF. In nucleotides, the CDR3 is TGTGCCTGGAGTCTTGGGGACAGGGGCTACGAGCAGTACTTC. The chain uses TRBV30 and TRBJ2-7, with 10 bases lining up with TRBD1. V gave up 2 bases and J gave up 3 bases; unmatched junction bases: 4. The CDR3 covers 14 residues. Germline V gene lookup returns CDR1 GTSNPN and CDR2 SVGIG (reference sequence). The full variable domain, in which reference TRBV30 and TRBJ2-7 provide the parts outside the CDR3, is SQTIHQWPATLVQPVGSPLSLECTVEGTSNPNLYWYRQAAGRGLQLLFYSVGIGQISSEVPQNLSASRPQDRQFILSSKKLLLSDSGFYLCAWSLGDRGYEQYFGPGTRLTVT.

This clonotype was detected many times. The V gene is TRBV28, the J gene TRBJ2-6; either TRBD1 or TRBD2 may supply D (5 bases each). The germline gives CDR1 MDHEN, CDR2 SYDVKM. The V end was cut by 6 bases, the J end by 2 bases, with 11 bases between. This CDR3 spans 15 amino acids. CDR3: CASSPGAAGANVLTF. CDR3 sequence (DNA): TGTGCCAGCAGCCCCGGGGCCGCTGGGGCCAACGTCCTGACTTTC.

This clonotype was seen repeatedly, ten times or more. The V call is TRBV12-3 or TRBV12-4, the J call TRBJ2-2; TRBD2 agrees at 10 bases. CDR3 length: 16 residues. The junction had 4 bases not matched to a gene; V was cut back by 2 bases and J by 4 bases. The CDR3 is CASSLSSGGSTGELFF. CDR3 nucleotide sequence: TGTGCCAGCAGTTTATCTAGCGGGGGAAGCACCGGGGAGCTGTTTTTT.